The following is a T cell receptor (beta chain) sequence with its context. The target antigen is unknown. This entry is derived from a study of beta chain features in type 1 diabetes. V lost 4 bases to trimming and J lost 12 bases, with 13 bases between them. Germline V CDR1 and CDR2: SEHNR, FQNEAQ (reference sequence). The CDR3 loop spans 12 amino acids. Study-wide findings and caveats: Any PCR bias toward short templates would affect both groups alike. All four CD4+ subsets of Type 1 diabetes patients contained TCRB CDR3s that were moderately but significantly shorter.

One heparinised draw, averaging about 110 mL, was taken per donor. The purity of all sorted populations exceeded 98%. The authors reverse transcribed all of the isolated RNA, so sequencing captured expressed TCRB transcripts. Regulatory, naive and central memory T cell samples averaged around 3.6 million reads. TCRdb keeps only in-frame clones here, not all; method: immunoSEQ multiplex PCR. The sample has roughly 730,000 clones, 13% seen once. This rearrangement joins TRBV7-9 to TRBJ2-1; D not certain. This clonotype was obtained from a man between 18 and 35 years old with type 1 diabetes. The sequenced sample was naive CD4+ T cells from blood. CDR3 coding DNA: TGTGCCAGCAGCTCTTCTGTGGTCTTGCAGTTCTTC. Its translation: CASSSSVVLQFF.